This T cell receptor beta chain was recovered during a study of blood T cell repertoires in COVID-19. Looking at the study overall: Spain, Italy and the United States supplied samples that represented acute and convalescent COVID-19.

Trimming left V 1 base short and J 15 bases short, with 7 bases between. This CDR3 has 11 residues. The germline CDR1 and CDR2 sequences are MNHNS and SASEGT. Original methodology: Nucleated cell number was recorded as an estimate derived from reference gene primer amplification. Here immunoSEQ multiplex PCR was the method, and the copy in TCRdb shows in-frame clones only, minus some. V and J calls and clone size follow that table, whereas D and trimming were derived from the DNA. This sample has around 100,000 clones; approximately 91% occur once, and the top ten carry 4.5% to 5.5%. The chain is built from TRBV6-1 and TRBJ1-6; D is uncertain. Sequencing used peripheral blood. This TCR was sampled from a human donor in a cohort sampled during active COVID-19. CDR3 sequence: CASSEGLNLHF. CDR3 bases: TGTGCCAGCAGTGAAGGACTGAACCTCCACTTT.